Detailed here is one T cell receptor (beta chain). The antigen is unknown. This sample is part of a study of siplizumab effects on memory and regulatory T cells. Study-wide findings and caveats: Naive T cells seemed more diverse than memory cells; they also seemed major alloresponse contributors.

Measured with immunoSEQ multiplex PCR; TCRdb has only the in-frame clones, and not every one. Of 100,000 to 120,000 clones listed, roughly 89% are singletons. This receptor was obtained from a human donor in good health. Sequencing input: CD4+ T cells sorted from blood.

CDR3 sequence: CASSPQNTEAFF. DNA of the CDR3: TGTGCCAGCAGTCCACAGAACACTGAAGCTTTCTTT. The rearrangement links TRBV6-5 to TRBJ1-1, with no clear D. V was clipped by 5 bases and J by 1 base, with 5 bases between them. The germline gives CDR1 MNHEY, CDR2 SVGAGI. CDR3 length: 12 residues.